These 29 T cell receptor beta chains share one sample of origin, sequenced in a study of vaccination and CD4 T cells after COVID-19. For these TCRs, the target antigens are not known. Treatment reported: approximately nine-day PBMC culture with coronavirus spike peptide pools or control peptides (ViraFEST assay). Cultured CD4+ T cell DNA was sequenced using the Oncomine TCR Beta short-read assay. In TCRdb, the PCR reads were re-called with MiXCR into one record per CDR3 protein. The sample lists about 3,300 distinct CDR3 sequences, roughly 80% occurring once. Sequenced: CD4+ T cells from blood, cultured in vitro. These receptors all come from a human donor who had recovered from COVID-19.

This sequence joins TRBV18 and TRBJ1-5, with 9 bases lining up with TRBD1. This CDR3 contains 16 residues. Germline-derived CDR1 and CDR2 are KGHSH and LQKENI. J lost 7 bases, V lost 5 bases, and 12 bases had no gene match. The CDR3 DNA reads as TGTGCCAGCTCAGCCGGAGGGACAGGGTACGACCAGCCCCAGCATTTT. Its protein is CASSAGGTGYDQPQHF.

The chain employs TRBV12-3 or TRBV12-4 and TRBJ1-1; D is perhaps TRBD1 (6 bases). Trimming took 4 bases from V and 6 from J, leaving 15 bases between them. The CDR3 covers 14 residues. CDR3 residues: CASSSHTGKAEAFF. The CDR3, as DNA: TGTGCCAGCAGTTCCCACACAGGGAAGGCTGAAGCTTTCTTT.

This clonotype appeared a few times. The rearrangement joins TRBV21-1 to TRBJ1-5; TRBD1 is taken as the D call from the table, unchecked against the DNA. TRBV21-1 is a documented pseudogene. The CDR3 is 15 residues long. CDR3 coding DNA: TGTGCCAGCAGCCCCCGAGGACAGGGCGATCAGCCCCAGCATTTT. Its protein product is CASSPRGQGDQPQHF.

This chain links TRBV20-1 with TRBJ1-1, with D perhaps matching TRBD1 (6 bases). The V gene lost 5 bases and the J gene lost 5 bases, with 18 bases spanning the gap. Per germline, CDR1 DFQATT and CDR2 SNEGSKA (reference sequence). The CDR3 covers 14 residues. In DNA form, the CDR3 reads TGCAGTGCTGAGGACAGCTACCTGTGGACTGAAGCTTTCTTT. Its translation: CSAEDSYLWTEAFF.

This chain uses TRBV10-1 with TRBJ1-2, with 7 positions matching TRBD1. Germline V gene data show CDR1 as WNHNN and CDR2 as SYGVQD (reference sequence). The CDR3 is made up of 13 amino acids. V dropped 4 bases and J dropped 8; count of bases not matched to a gene: 7. The CDR3 bases are TGCGCCAGCAGTGCACGGACAGGTTGGGGCTACACCTTC. Its protein is CASSARTGWGYTF.

This clonotype came up a few times. V and J are TRBV19 and TRBJ2-7, with no clear D. The CDR3 contains 11 residues. Germline-derived CDR1 and CDR2 are LNHDA and SQIVND (reference sequence). V was shortened by 8 bases and J by 1 base, with 6 bases between the two germline ends. The CDR3 is CASSSSYEQYF. The CDR3 coding sequence is TGTGCCAGTTCCAGTTCCTACGAGCAGTACTTC.

The CDR3 bases are TGTGCCAGCAGCTCCTCAACAGGGGGCCGCAATGAGCAGTTCTTC. This sequence encodes CASSSSTGGRNEQFF. The chain is built from TRBV7-9 and TRBJ2-1; 9 bases line up with TRBD1. The CDR3 is made up of 15 amino acids. Germline lookup yields CDR1 SEHNR and CDR2 FQNEAQ (reference sequence). J lost 6 bases, V lost 4 bases, and 7 bases had no gene match.

This chain joins TRBV27 and TRBJ1-6, with a possible D match to TRBD1 (5 bases). This CDR3 is 15 amino acids long. V lost 7 bases, J lost 5 bases, and 15 bases lay in between. The germline V gene encodes CDR1 MNHEY and CDR2 SMNVEV (reference sequence). The CDR3 region is CASKVDRKDNSPLHF. CDR3 bases: TGTGCCAGCAAGGTCGACAGAAAGGATAATTCACCCCTCCACTTT.

This CDR3 reads CASSVLPEEKLFF. CDR3 DNA sequence: TGTGCCAGCAGTGTACTCCCAGAGGAAAAACTGTTTTTT. The chain employs TRBV2 and TRBJ1-4; D remains unclear. V shed 4 bases and J shed 8 bases, with 11 bases lying between them. Germline V gene data show CDR1 as SNHLY and CDR2 as FYNNEI. This CDR3 has 13 residues.

The CDR3 is CASSPLEGGPQYF. CDR3 bases: TGTGCCAGCAGCCCCCTCGAGGGGGGCCCTCAGTACTTC. V gene TRBV7-3 combines with J gene TRBJ2-5, with D perhaps matching TRBD1 or TRBD2 (6 bases each). The CDR3 is 13 amino acids. With 5 bases removed from V and 11 bases from J, the gap between germline ends came to 18 bases. Germline CDR1 is SGHTA and CDR2 is FQGTGA.

The rearrangement uses TRBV19 and TRBJ1-1, with 7 bases that match TRBD1. V shed 10 bases, J shed 11 bases, and the junction held 19 bases outside the gene matches. This CDR3 has 14 amino acids. Per germline, CDR1 LNHDA and CDR2 SQIVND (reference sequence). For the CDR3, the DNA is TGTGCCACGGTCGTCGAACAGGGGTCGGCCGAGGCTTTCTTT. It translates to CATVVEQGSAEAFF.

This clonotype is classed as hyperexpanded. The rearrangement joins TRBV20-1 to TRBJ2-3, with no clear D. The CDR3 contains 11 residues. Trimming removed 0 bases at V and 7 bases at J, with 5 bases between. Per germline, CDR1 DFQATT and CDR2 SNEGSKA (reference sequence). CDR3 sequence reads: CSARDLNTQYF. The CDR3 nucleotides read TGCAGTGCTAGAGATTTAAATACGCAGTATTTT.

V and J are TRBV7-2 and TRBJ1-5, with D hard to call. V lost 7 bases and J 7 bases, leaving 11 bases between the germline ends. Per the germline V gene, CDR1 is SGHTA and CDR2 is FQGNSA. This CDR3 has 12 amino acids. CDR3 loop: CASTKVGQPQHF. CDR3 DNA sequence: TGTGCCAGCACCAAAGTCGGGCAGCCCCAGCATTTT.

This clonotype was detected only a few times. This rearrangement joins TRBV27 to TRBJ1-1; D is ambiguous. Germline V lookup: CDR1 MNHEY, CDR2 SMNVEV (reference sequence). This CDR3 contains 17 residues. Deletions cut 8 bases from V and 0 bases from J, with 22 bases between. CDR3 nucleotide sequence: TGTGCCAGCCGATTCGTGTCGGCCGAACCCATGAACACTGAAGCTTTCTTT. As protein: CASRFVSAEPMNTEAFF.

V and J are TRBV5-1 and TRBJ2-5, with 8 bases that match TRBD1. Germline loops: CDR1 SGHRS, CDR2 YFSETQ. Losses at the gene ends were 4 bases for V and 1 base for J; bases not matched to a gene: 3. The CDR3 is 14 residues long. CDR3 loop: CASSNRGFQETQYF. CDR3 nucleotides: TGCGCCAGCAGCAACAGGGGGTTCCAAGAGACCCAGTACTTC.

The V gene is TRBV19, the J gene TRBJ1-6, with no clear D. CDR3 length equals 15 residues. V was trimmed by 7 bases and J by 7 bases, leaving 17 bases between them. Looked up from germline, CDR1 is LNHDA and CDR2 is SQIVND (reference sequence). The CDR3 spells CASNFASVGNSPLHF. The CDR3 nucleotides read TGTGCCAGTAACTTCGCGTCAGTCGGCAATTCACCCCTCCACTTT. Based on the CDR3 plus reference TRBV19 and TRBJ1-6, the full variable domain is DGGITQSPKYLFRKEGQNVTLSCEQNLNHDAMYWYRQDPGQGLRLIYYSQIVNDFQKGDIAEGYSVSREKKESFPLTVTSAQKNPTAFYLCASNFASVGNSPLHFGNGTRLTVT.

This clonotype was counted a few times. The chain uses TRBV5-1 and TRBJ1-2; D is perhaps TRBD1 (6 bases). V was clipped by 0 bases and J by 1 base, with 13 bases between them. There are 16 residues in the CDR3. The V gene's germline CDR1 is SGHRS and CDR2 YFSETQ. The CDR3 sequence: CASSLEQGDSNYGYTF. CDR3 DNA sequence: TGCGCCAGCAGCTTGGAACAGGGCGACAGTAACTATGGCTACACCTTC.

V usage is TRBV20-1 and J usage is TRBJ2-7; 11 nucleotides match TRBD2. This CDR3 spans 20 amino acids. The V and J ends lost 0 bases and 0 bases, in that order; junction bases with no gene match: 16. Germline V gives CDR1 DFQATT, CDR2 SNEGSKA (reference sequence). The CDR3 protein is CSARDSASGGSGDNSYEQYF. DNA for the CDR3: TGCAGTGCTAGAGATTCAGCTAGCGGGGGGTCCGGGGACAACTCCTACGAGCAGTACTTC.

The CDR3 here is CASSGTGSIAEAFF. Here the CDR3 DNA reads TGTGCCAGCAGTGGGACAGGGAGTATCGCTGAAGCTTTCTTT. The chain employs TRBV2 and TRBJ1-1; 8 bases match TRBD1. V was clipped by 4 bases and J by 6 bases; unmatched bases: 7. Germline V gene data show CDR1 as SNHLY and CDR2 as FYNNEI. This CDR3 region has 14 residues.

The V gene is TRBV6-1, the J gene TRBJ2-1; 12 bases match TRBD1. The CDR3 consists of 16 residues. J lost 9 bases, V lost 6 bases, and 12 bases had no gene match. From germline, CDR1 is MNHNS and CDR2 SASEGT. The CDR3 sequence: CASSEKTGTGGGEQFF. The CDR3 DNA reads TGTGCCAGCAGCGAGAAAACCGGGACAGGGGGCGGTGAGCAGTTCTTC.

The chain combines TRBV7-3 with TRBJ1-6; D might be TRBD1 (6 bases). Germline V lookup: CDR1 SGHTA, CDR2 FQGTGA. The CDR3 spans 14 residues. Trimming took off 3 bases at V and 10 bases at J, with 13 bases between the two ends. As DNA, the CDR3 is TGTGCCAGCAGCTTGCAGGGGTTTCGATCACCCCTCCACTTT. Its translation: CASSLQGFRSPLHF.

This clonotype is large in the sample. V gene TRBV12-3 or TRBV12-4 combines with J gene TRBJ1-2, with TRBD1 matching 7 bases. This CDR3 contains 15 residues. After removal of 5 bases from V and 6 bases from J, the junction contained 12 bases not matched to a gene. The CDR3 protein is CASSPRQGHLDGYTF. The CDR3 nucleotides are TGTGCCAGCAGTCCTAGACAGGGCCATTTGGATGGCTACACCTTC.

CDR3 region: CASSFETGIGYTF. The CDR3 region has the DNA TGTGCCAGCAGCTTCGAGACAGGGATTGGCTACACCTTC. The chain is built from TRBV5-4 and TRBJ1-2; TRBD1 matches 7 bases. The V gene end was trimmed by 2 bases and the J gene end by 7 bases; junction bases not matched to a gene: 5. The length of the CDR3 is 13 residues. Germline V lookup: CDR1 SGHNT, CDR2 YYREEE (reference sequence). The complete variable domain, with remaining parts taken from reference TRBV5-4 and TRBJ1-2, reads ETGVTQSPTHLIKTRGQQVTLRCSSQSGHNTVSWYQQALGQGPQFIFQYYREEENGRGNFPPRFSGLQFPNYSSELNVNALELDDSALYLCASSFETGIGYTFGSGTRLTVV.

The V call is TRBV15, the J call TRBJ2-5; D ambiguous. Per the germline V gene, CDR1 is LNHNV and CDR2 is YYDKDF (reference sequence). The CDR3 covers 15 residues. V was shortened by 0 bases and J by 3 bases, with 11 bases between the two germline ends. DNA of the CDR3: TGTGCCACCAGCAGAGAATGGGTTGGTAAAGAGACCCAGTACTTC. It is translated as CATSREWVGKETQYF.

The chain couples TRBV20-1 to TRBJ1-1, with 11 bases matching TRBD1. J lost 4 bases, V lost 2 bases, and 3 bases had no gene match. This CDR3 is 14 amino acids long. Per the germline V gene, CDR1 is DFQATT and CDR2 is SNEGSKA (reference sequence). This CDR3 reads CSARSGTGGTEAFF. Written as DNA, the CDR3 is TGCAGTGCTAGATCCGGGACAGGGGGCACTGAAGCTTTCTTT.

The chain recombines TRBV9 with TRBJ1-2; D call uncertain. Looked up from germline, CDR1 is SGDLS and CDR2 is YYNGEE. V lost 3 bases and J lost 5, with 14 bases in between. The length of the CDR3 is 14 residues. In nucleotides, the CDR3 is TGTGCCAGCAGCGCCTCCTCGGCGGTTTATGGCTACACCTTC. Amino acids: CASSASSAVYGYTF.

V and J are TRBV2 and TRBJ1-5; no clear D. The CDR3 contains 13 residues. Germline CDR1 is SNHLY and CDR2 is FYNNEI. With 4 bases removed from V and 10 bases from J, the gap between germline ends came to 14 bases. The CDR3 sequence: CASSVLSAEPQHF. CDR3 DNA: TGTGCCAGCAGTGTTCTGAGTGCCGAACCCCAGCATTTT.

The chain is built from TRBV2 and TRBJ2-7; possibly TRBD1 for D (6 bases). The CDR3 has 17 amino acids. The V end was cut by 2 bases, the J end by 5 bases, with 22 bases between. CDR1 and CDR2 (germline): SNHLY, FYNNEI. The CDR3 DNA reads as TGTGCCAGCAGTGAACTCTCTCGGCGGACAGATCGGAACGAGCAGTACTTC. Amino acid sequence: CASSELSRRTDRNEQYF.

The chain has TRBV7-2 and TRBJ2-5, with D perhaps matching TRBD1 (6 bases). The germline V and J ends were trimmed by 2 bases and 4 bases, with 11 bases remaining between them. CDR3 length: 14 residues. From germline, CDR1 is SGHTA and CDR2 FQGNSA. The chain's CDR3 is CASSLLGASETQYF. The CDR3 DNA follows: TGTGCCAGCAGCTTACTGGGGGCTTCAGAGACCCAGTACTTC.